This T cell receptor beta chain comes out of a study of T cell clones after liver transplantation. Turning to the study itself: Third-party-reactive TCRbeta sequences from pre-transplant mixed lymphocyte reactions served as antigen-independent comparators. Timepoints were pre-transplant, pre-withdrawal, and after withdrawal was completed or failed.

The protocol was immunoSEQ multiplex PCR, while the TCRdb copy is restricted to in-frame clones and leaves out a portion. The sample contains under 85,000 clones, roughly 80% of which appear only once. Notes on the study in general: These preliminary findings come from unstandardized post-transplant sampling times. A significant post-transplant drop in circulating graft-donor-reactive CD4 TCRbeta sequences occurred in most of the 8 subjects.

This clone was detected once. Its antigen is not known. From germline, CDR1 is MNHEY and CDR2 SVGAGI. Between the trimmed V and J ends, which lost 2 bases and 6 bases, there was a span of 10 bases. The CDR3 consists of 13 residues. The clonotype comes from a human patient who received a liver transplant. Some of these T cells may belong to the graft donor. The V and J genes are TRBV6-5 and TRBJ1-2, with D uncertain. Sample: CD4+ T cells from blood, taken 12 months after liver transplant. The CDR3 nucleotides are TGTGCCAGCAGTTACGCGGAAAGGAATGGCTACACCTTC. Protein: CASSYAERNGYTF.